Listed below are T cell receptor beta chains from one sample, sequenced in a study of blood T cell repertoires in COVID-19. Repertoires were generated with immunoSEQ multiplex PCR, while TCRdb's copy carries only in-frame clones and drops some. The sample has approximately 200,000 clones, just under 90% seen once. Sequenced material: peripheral blood. The receptors were sampled from a man aged 25-45 years with COVID-19, enrolled during active disease. The CDR3 runs from the conserved cysteine through the conserved F or W. The D gene is left open where the match is weak. Clone size is given for some rows only: seen once, a few or many times, or a class if the clone is expanded.

V	size	D	J	CDR3	DNA
TRBV7-7	-	-	TRBJ1-5	CASSLAGSNQPQHF	TGTGCCAGCAGCTTAGCCGGGAGCAATCAGCCCCAGCATTTT
TRBV29-1	once	-	TRBJ1-4	CSVQRGTNEKLFF	TGCAGCGTACAACGGGGGACTAATGAAAAACTGTTTTTT
TRBV19	-	-	TRBJ2-2	CASSQAGRNTGELFF	TGTGCCAGTAGTCAGGCGGGACGAAACACCGGGGAGCTGTTTTTT
TRBV19	-	TRBD2	TRBJ2-5	CASSWGLAGAGQETQYF	TGTGCCAGTAGTTGGGGACTAGCGGGGGCTGGACAAGAGACCCAGTACTTC
TRBV18	-	-	TRBJ1-2	CASSRTGLNYGYTF	TGTGCCAGCTCACGTACAGGTCTCAACTATGGCTACACCTTC
TRBV6-5	-	-	TRBJ1-5	CASSLQGPNQPQHF	TGTGCCAGCAGCCTACAGGGACCCAATCAGCCCCAGCATTTT
TRBV7-8	-	TRBD2	TRBJ2-7	CASSLVRTSGSYEQYF	TGTGCCAGCAGCTTAGTCCGGACTAGCGGTAGCTACGAGCAGTACTTC
TRBV28	-	-	TRBJ2-1	CASKGHGTYNEQFF	TGTGCCAGCAAGGGGCATGGGACCTACAATGAGCAGTTCTTC
TRBV3-1/TRBV3-2	-	-	TRBJ1-3	CASSQAGRISGNTIYF	TGTGCCAGCAGCCAGGCGGGGCGGATCTCTGGAAACACCATATATTTT
TRBV5-1	-	TRBD2	TRBJ2-7	CASSSPGGEQYF	TGCGCCAGCAGTTCCCCGGGGGGCGAGCAGTACTTC
TRBV5-1	once	TRBD1	TRBJ1-6	CASSLGSGQITLHF	TGCGCCAGCAGCTTGGGATCGGGACAGATCACCCTCCACTTT
TRBV20-1	-	-	TRBJ2-7	CSAPAYEQYF	TGCAGTGCTCCAGCCTACGAGCAGTACTTC
TRBV7-8	once	TRBD1	TRBJ1-1	CASSSRGPSTEAFF	TGTGCCAGCAGCTCCAGGGGGCCATCCACTGAAGCTTTCTTT
TRBV3-1/TRBV3-2	-	-	TRBJ1-5	CASSPGTSGNQPQHF	TGTGCCAGCAGCCCAGGGACTTCGGGCAATCAGCCCCAGCATTTT
TRBV10-2	-	TRBD1	TRBJ1-6	CASRSQGARYNSPLHF	TGCGCCAGTAGATCACAGGGGGCTCGGTATAATTCACCCCTCCACTTT
TRBV6-1	-	-	TRBJ2-7	CASSEQGSLYEQYF	TGTGCCAGCAGTGAACAGGGGTCCCTCTACGAGCAGTACTTC
TRBV10-3	many	TRBD1	TRBJ1-1	CAISLGQMNTEAFF	TGTGCCATCAGTTTGGGACAGATGAACACTGAAGCTTTCTTT
TRBV7-3	-	-	TRBJ2-7	CASSLTPSNRYEQYF	TGTGCCAGCAGCTTAACGCCCAGTAACCGCTACGAGCAGTACTTC
TRBV5-6	-	-	TRBJ2-7	CASSLKLQFEQYF	TGTGCCAGCAGCTTGAAGTTGCAGTTCGAGCAGTACTTC
TRBV3-1/TRBV3-2	-	-	TRBJ1-2	CASSLDKQGNGYTF	TGTGCCAGCAGCCTCGACAAACAGGGAAATGGCTACACCTTC
TRBV29-1	-	TRBD1	TRBJ1-5	CSVRTGSNQPQHF	TGCAGCGTAAGGACAGGGAGCAATCAGCCCCAGCATTTT
TRBV7-3	-	TRBD2	TRBJ2-3	CASSWSSGRMDTQYF	TGTGCCAGCAGCTGGTCTAGCGGGAGAATGGATACGCAGTATTTT
TRBV6-5	once	-	TRBJ1-3	CASSYNLGTKGNTIYF	TGTGCCAGCAGTTACAACCTCGGGACAAAGGGAAACACCATATATTTT
TRBV27	-	-	TRBJ1-5	CASSVSAGYSNQPQHF	TGTGCCAGCAGCGTTTCTGCAGGTTATAGCAATCAGCCCCAGCATTTT
TRBV2	-	TRBD2	TRBJ2-1	CASTPRLAGGPNEQFF	TGTGCCAGCACCCCAAGACTAGCGGGAGGGCCCAATGAGCAGTTCTTC
TRBV7-8	-	TRBD2	TRBJ2-1	CASSLGSGASGRNEQFF	TGTGCCAGCAGCTTAGGCTCAGGTGCTAGCGGGAGGAATGAGCAGTTCTTC
TRBV27	-	-	TRBJ2-2	CASSRLANTGELFF	TGTGCCAGCAGTAGGCTAGCGAACACCGGGGAGCTGTTTTTT
TRBV7-9	-	-	TRBJ2-3	CASSFIWGEDNTDTQYF	TGTGCCAGCAGCTTCATTTGGGGGGAGGATAATACAGATACGCAGTATTTT
TRBV6-1	-	-	TRBJ1-1	CASSDRTGLNTEAFF	TGTGCCAGCAGTGATAGAACAGGATTGAACACTGAAGCTTTCTTT
TRBV5-1	-	TRBD1	TRBJ1-3	CASSFEGGKLVGNTIYF	TGCGCCAGCAGCTTTGAAGGGGGCAAGTTGGTTGGAAACACCATATATTTT
TRBV18	-	TRBD1	TRBJ1-1	CASSETQGGNTEAFF	TGTGCCAGTTCGGAAACCCAGGGGGGGAACACTGAAGCTTTCTTT
TRBV7-2	-	-	TRBJ2-6	CASSPRTGAGANVLTF	TGTGCCAGCAGCCCAAGGACGGGGGCTGGGGCCAACGTCCTGACTTTC
TRBV7-9	once	-	TRBJ1-2	CASSPRDSGYTF	TGTGCCAGCAGCCCCAGGGATTCTGGCTACACCTTC
TRBV28	once	TRBD1	TRBJ2-7	CASIRTGPYEQYF	TGTGCCAGCATTCGGACAGGTCCCTACGAGCAGTACTTC
TRBV7-2	-	-	TRBJ1-1	CASSFMNTEAFF	TGTGCCAGCAGCTTCATGAACACTGAAGCTTTCTTT
TRBV6-6	-	TRBD1	TRBJ1-3	CASSFGQGAGNTIYF	TGTGCCAGCAGTTTTGGACAGGGGGCGGGGAACACCATATATTTT
TRBV4-1	-	-	TRBJ1-1	CASSHPFGRGADTEAFF	TGCGCCAGCAGCCACCCATTCGGGAGGGGCGCGGACACTGAAGCTTTCTTT
TRBV5-8	-	TRBD1	TRBJ1-1	CASSRDRANTEAFF	TGTGCCAGCAGCCGGGACAGGGCGAACACTGAAGCTTTCTTT
TRBV11-2	-	-	TRBJ1-2	CASSLSMGADYGYTF	TGTGCCAGCAGCTTGAGCATGGGAGCTGACTATGGCTACACCTTC